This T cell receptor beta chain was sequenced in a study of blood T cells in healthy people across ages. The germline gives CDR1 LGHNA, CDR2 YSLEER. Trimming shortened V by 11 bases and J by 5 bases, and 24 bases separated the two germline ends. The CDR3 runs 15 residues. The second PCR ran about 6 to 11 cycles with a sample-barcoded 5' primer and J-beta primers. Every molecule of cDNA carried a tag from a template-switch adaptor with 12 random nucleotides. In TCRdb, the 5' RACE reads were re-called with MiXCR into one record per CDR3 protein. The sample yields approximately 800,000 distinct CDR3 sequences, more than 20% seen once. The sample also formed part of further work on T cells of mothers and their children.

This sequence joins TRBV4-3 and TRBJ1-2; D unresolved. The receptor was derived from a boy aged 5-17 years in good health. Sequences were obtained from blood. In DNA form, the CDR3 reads TGCGCCCGTGGGCCAGATCAAGTCCCCTATTATGGCTACACCTTC. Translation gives CARGPDQVPYYGYTF.